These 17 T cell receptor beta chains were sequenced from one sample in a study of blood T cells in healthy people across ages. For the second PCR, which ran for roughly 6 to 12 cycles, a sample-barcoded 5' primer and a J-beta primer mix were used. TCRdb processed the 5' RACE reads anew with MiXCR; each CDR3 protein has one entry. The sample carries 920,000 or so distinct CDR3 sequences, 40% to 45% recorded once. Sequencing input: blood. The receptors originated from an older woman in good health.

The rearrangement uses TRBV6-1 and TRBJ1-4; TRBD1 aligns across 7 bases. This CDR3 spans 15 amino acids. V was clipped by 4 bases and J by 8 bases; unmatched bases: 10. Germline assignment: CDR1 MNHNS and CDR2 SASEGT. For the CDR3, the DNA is TGTGCCAGCAGTGTAAAGGCAGGGGGTCGAGAAAAACTGTTTTTT. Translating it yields CASSVKAGGREKLFF.

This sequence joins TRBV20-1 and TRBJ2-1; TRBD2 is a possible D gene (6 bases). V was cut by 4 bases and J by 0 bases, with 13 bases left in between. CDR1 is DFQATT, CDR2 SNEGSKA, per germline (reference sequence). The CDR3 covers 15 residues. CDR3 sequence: CSAIGGRRSYNEQFF. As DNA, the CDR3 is TGCAGTGCTATCGGGGGACGCCGCTCCTACAATGAGCAGTTCTTC.

In nucleotides, the CDR3 is TGTGCCAGCAGCCAGACGGGACAGGGGAACGATCAGCCCCAGCATTTT. Amino acids: CASSQTGQGNDQPQHF. V is TRBV3-1 and J is TRBJ1-5, with 10 bases lining up with TRBD1. Germline trimming cut 3 bases from V and 5 bases from J; bases unmatched to any gene: 7. This CDR3 spans 16 amino acids. The germline V gene encodes CDR1 LGHDT and CDR2 YNNKEL (reference sequence). Combining the CDR3 with reference TRBV3-1 and TRBJ1-5 gives the whole variable domain DTAVSQTPKYLVTQMGNDKSIKCEQNLGHDTMYWYKQDSKKFLKIMFSYNNKELIINETVPNRFSPKSPDKAHLNLHINSLELGDSAVYFCASSQTGQGNDQPQHFGDGTRLSIL.

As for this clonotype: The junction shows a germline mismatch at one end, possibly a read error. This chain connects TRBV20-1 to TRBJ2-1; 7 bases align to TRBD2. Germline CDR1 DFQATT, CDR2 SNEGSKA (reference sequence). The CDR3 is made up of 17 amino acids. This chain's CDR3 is CSARDSSGLAAYHEQFF. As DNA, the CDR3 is TGCAGTGCTAGAGATTCATCAGGGCTAGCGGCCTACCATGAGCAGTTCTTC.

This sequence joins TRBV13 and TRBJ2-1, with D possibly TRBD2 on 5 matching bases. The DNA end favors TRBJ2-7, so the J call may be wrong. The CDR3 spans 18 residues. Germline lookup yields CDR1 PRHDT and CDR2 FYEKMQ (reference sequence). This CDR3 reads CASSSKGRLNDYPGEQYF. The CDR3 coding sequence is TGTGCCAGCAGCTCCAAAGGGCGACTAAACGATTACCCTGGGGAGCAGTACTTC.

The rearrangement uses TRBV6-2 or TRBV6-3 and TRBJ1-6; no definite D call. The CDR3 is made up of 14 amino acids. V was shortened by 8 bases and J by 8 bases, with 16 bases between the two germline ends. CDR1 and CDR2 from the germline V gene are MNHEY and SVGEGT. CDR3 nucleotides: TGTGCCAGCGTAAGGGATGCTGCGGATTCACCCCTCCACTTT. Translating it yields CASVRDAADSPLHF.

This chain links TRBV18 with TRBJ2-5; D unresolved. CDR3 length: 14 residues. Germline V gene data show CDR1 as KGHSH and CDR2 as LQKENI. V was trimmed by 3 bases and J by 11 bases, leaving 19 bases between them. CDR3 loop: CASSPPTGADKQYF. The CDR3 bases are TGTGCCAGCTCACCCCCCACGGGTGCAGACAAGCAGTACTTC.

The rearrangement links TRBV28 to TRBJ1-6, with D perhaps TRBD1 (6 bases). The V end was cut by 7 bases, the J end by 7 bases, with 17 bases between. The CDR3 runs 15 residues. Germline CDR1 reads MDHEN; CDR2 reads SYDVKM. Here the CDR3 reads CASIDATGYNSPLHF. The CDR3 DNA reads TGTGCCAGCATCGATGCGACAGGCTACAATTCACCCCTCCACTTT.

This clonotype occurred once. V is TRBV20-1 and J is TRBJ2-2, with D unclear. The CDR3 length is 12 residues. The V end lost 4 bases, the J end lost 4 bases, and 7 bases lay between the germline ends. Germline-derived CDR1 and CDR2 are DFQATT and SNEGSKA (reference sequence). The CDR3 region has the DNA TGCAGTGCTATTGATGGCACCGGGGAGCTGTTTTTT. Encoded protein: CSAIDGTGELFF.

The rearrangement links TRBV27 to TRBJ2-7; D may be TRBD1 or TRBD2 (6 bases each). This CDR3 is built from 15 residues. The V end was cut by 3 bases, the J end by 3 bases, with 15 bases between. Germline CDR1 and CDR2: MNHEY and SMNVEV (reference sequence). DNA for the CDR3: TGTGCCAGCAGTTTTAGTTGGGGGGCAGTCTACGAGCAGTACTTC. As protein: CASSFSWGAVYEQYF.

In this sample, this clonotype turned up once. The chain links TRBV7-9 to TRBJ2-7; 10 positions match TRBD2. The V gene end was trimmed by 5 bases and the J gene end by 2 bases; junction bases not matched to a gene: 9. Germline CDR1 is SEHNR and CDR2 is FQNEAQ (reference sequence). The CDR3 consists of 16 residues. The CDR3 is CASSGRVAGGTYEQYF. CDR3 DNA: TGTGCCAGCAGCGGGCGGGTAGCGGGAGGCACCTACGAGCAGTACTTC. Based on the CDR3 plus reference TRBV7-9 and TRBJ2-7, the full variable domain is DTGVSQNPRHKITKRGQNVTFRCDPISEHNRLYWYRQTLGQGPEFLTYFQNEAQLEKSRLLSDRFSAERPKGSFSTLEIQRTEQGDSAMYLCASSGRVAGGTYEQYFGPGTRLTVT.

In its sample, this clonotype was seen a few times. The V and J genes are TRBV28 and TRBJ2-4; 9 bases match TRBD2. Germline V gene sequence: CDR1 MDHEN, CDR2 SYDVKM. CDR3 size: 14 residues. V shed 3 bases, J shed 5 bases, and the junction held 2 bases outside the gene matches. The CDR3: CASSFAGGQNIQYF. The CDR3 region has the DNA TGTGCCAGCAGTTTCGCGGGAGGGCAAAACATTCAGTACTTC.

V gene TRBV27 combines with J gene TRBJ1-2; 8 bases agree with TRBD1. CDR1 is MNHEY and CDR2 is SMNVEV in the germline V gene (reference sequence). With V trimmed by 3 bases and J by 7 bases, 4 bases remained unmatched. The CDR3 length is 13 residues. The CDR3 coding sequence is TGTGCCAGCAGTTTCGACAGGGGACGTGGCTACACCTTC. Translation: CASSFDRGRGYTF.

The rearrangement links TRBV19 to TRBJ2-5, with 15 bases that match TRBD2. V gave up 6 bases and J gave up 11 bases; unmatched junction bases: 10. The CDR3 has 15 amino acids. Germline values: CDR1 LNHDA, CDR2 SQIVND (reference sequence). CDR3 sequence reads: CASRQGLAGGNEQYF. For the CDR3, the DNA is TGTGCCAGTAGACAGGGACTAGCGGGAGGAAATGAGCAGTACTTC.

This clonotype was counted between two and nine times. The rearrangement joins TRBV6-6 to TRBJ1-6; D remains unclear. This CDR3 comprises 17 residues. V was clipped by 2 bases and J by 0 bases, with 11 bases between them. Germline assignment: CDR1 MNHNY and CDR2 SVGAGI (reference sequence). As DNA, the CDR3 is TGTGCCAGCAGTTACGTCTCGCCGAGCTCCTATAATTCACCCCTCCACTTT. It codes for CASSYVSPSSYNSPLHF.

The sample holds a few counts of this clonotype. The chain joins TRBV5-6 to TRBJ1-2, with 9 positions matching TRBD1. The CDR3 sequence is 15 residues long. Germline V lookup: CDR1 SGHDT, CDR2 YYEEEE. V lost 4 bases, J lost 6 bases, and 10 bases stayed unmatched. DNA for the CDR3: TGTGCCAGCAGCGACCCAGGGACAGGGCCCGATGGCTACACCTTC. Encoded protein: CASSDPGTGPDGYTF.

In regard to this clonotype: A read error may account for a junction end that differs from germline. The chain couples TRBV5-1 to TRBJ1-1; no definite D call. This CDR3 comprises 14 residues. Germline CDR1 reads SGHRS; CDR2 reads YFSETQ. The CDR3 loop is CASSLEHLNTGAFF. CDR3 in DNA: TGCGCCAGCAGCTTGGAGCACTTGAACACTGGAGCTTTCTTT. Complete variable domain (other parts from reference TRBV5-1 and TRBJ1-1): KAGVTQTPRYLIKTRGQQVTLSCSPISGHRSVSWYQQTPGQGLQFLFEYFSETQRNKGNFPGRFSGRQFSNSRSEMNVSTLELGDSALYLCASSLEHLNTGAFFGQGTRLTVV.